The T cell receptor beta chain described here comes from a study of T-cell reconstitution after alpha-beta-depleted transplantation in children. V was shortened by 3 bases and J by 10 bases, with 23 bases between the two germline ends. The CDR3 extends over 17 amino acids. Germline values: CDR1 SGHRS, CDR2 YFSETQ. Note on this clonotype: The target antigen is unknown.

Library preparation (for TCRbeta) was performed with unique molecular identifiers. One entry per CDR3 protein, called by TCRdb with MiXCR from the PCR reads. The sample has about 580,000 distinct CDR3 sequences; roughly 27% are singletons. Regarding the study as a whole: Diversity of TCRbeta at day 60 was high in some patients, arising from surviving recipient T cells and thymic progenitors. Several hundred expanded graft clones reportedly supplied alpha-beta T cells about two months after transplant. By one year post-transplant, T-cell counts and diversity largely arose from T cells that were newly produced.

The sample here was PBMCs, taken before TCRalphabeta/CD19-depleted stem cell transplant. This sequence originates from a boy under two years old with Wiskott-Aldrich syndrome, due to receive a stem cell transplant. This chain links TRBV5-1 with TRBJ2-6; either TRBD1 or TRBD2 may supply D (5 bases each). CDR3 coding DNA: TGCGCCAGCAGCTCGATTGGGCAAACCGGGACCGGGAACGTCCTGACTTTC. Protein sequence: CASSSIGQTGTGNVLTF.